The clone carrying this TCR beta chain was seen repeatedly, ten times or more. Its target is unknown. The CDR3 is 14 residues long. CDR1 is LNHDA and CDR2 is SQIVND in the germline V gene (reference sequence). V was clipped by 10 bases and J by 2 bases, with 17 bases between them. The record originates from a study of T cells in Graves' hyperthyroidism and ophthalmopathy. Study observations and caveats: Blood also carried most thyroid clonotypes expanded above 0.001.

What was amplified from RNA transcripts were TCR beta CDR3 regions. HTBI primers were used for first-round RT-PCR of the TCR CDR3. TCRdb re-derived calls from the multiplex PCR reads in MiXCR, one entry per CDR3 protein. Among roughly 500,000 distinct CDR3 sequences listed, approximately 48% were seen once. Together with thyroid ultrasound, orbital computed tomography, serum thyroxine and TRAb, clinical symptoms were used for diagnoses. The J gene is TRBJ2-5, the V gene TRBV19, with TRBD2 as a possible D gene (6 bases). The specimen was peripheral blood or thyroid tissue (not recorded which). This TCR came from an adult woman with Graves' disease, either hyperthyroidism or ophthalmopathy (not recorded which). The CDR3 DNA reads as TGTGCCACCGGGACTCTAGGCCCACAAGAGACCCAGTACTTC. Residues: CATGTLGPQETQYF.